This T cell receptor beta chain stems from a study of monozygotic twins with inflammatory bowel disease. General study points: Comparison of concordant versus discordant twins revealed no difference in repertoire similarity, possibly due to limited power. Patients received differing immunosuppressive treatments, which may have added variability to their repertoires.

Following a re-call of the 5' RACE reads, TCRdb has one entry per CDR3 protein and lacks DNA. The sample holds around 150,000 distinct CDR3 sequences. In germline, CDR1 is SSHAT, CDR2 FNYEAQ (reference sequence). The CDR3 consists of 14 residues. Points on this clonotype: Its target is not known.

The specimen sequenced was blood. The rearrangement uses TRBV7-7 and TRBJ2-5; TCRdb designates TRBD1, a call that cannot be tested without DNA. The TCR comes from a human donor with ulcerative colitis or Crohn's disease, or a healthy co-twin of an affected twin (not recorded which). CDR3 in amino acids: CASSSGQESETQYF.